A single sample is the source of the 7 T cell receptor beta chains below, sequenced in a study of identical twins. TCRdb re-called the 5' RACE reads through MiXCR, storing one row per CDR3 protein. The data contain hundreds of thousands of distinct CDR3 sequences, around 20% of them singletons. This sample also appeared in a second study, on yellow fever vaccine responses in identical twins.

The sequenced sample was CD4+ T cells sorted from blood. The receptors derive from a young woman in good health.

The V and J genes are TRBV11-2 and TRBJ1-4; D is possibly TRBD1 (6 bases). Per the germline V gene, CDR1 is SGHAT and CDR2 is FQNNGV. Trimming stripped 5 bases from V and 2 bases from J, with 12 bases between. The CDR3 consists of 15 residues. The DNA of the CDR3 is TGTGCCAGCAGCCGCATTGGGGGCACTAATGAAAAACTGTTTTTT. Protein product: CASSRIGGTNEKLFF.

This chain joins TRBV20-1 and TRBJ2-7; the match to TRBD1 covers 9 bases. This CDR3 is 12 amino acids long. From germline, CDR1 is DFQATT and CDR2 SNEGSKA (reference sequence). V shed 8 bases and J 9 bases; nucleotides not matched to a gene: 11. CDR3 loop: CSTPGQGVGQYF. DNA for the CDR3: TGCAGTACACCGGGACAGGGAGTTGGGCAGTACTTC.

The rearrangement joins TRBV29-1 to TRBJ2-3; possible D gene TRBD1, 5 bases. CDR1 and CDR2 (germline): SQVTM, ANQGSEA. V was cut by 5 bases and J by 2 bases, with 11 bases left in between. The CDR3 sequence is 13 residues long. The CDR3 loop is CSVTGRLTDTQYF. Here the CDR3 DNA reads TGCAGCGTTACAGGTAGACTCACAGATACGCAGTATTTT.

The V gene is TRBV28, the J gene TRBJ2-3, with D perhaps TRBD2 (7 bases). Germline loops: CDR1 MDHEN, CDR2 SYDVKM. This CDR3 comprises 19 residues. Trimming cost V 3 bases and J 2 bases, with 24 bases left between them. For the CDR3, the DNA is TGTGCCAGCAGTTTGGGGGGGCCTGGACCGGCCTTATTCACAGATACGCAGTATTTT. It yields the protein CASSLGGPGPALFTDTQYF.

V gene TRBV27 combines with J gene TRBJ2-7; D unclear. Trimming left V 2 bases short and J 4 bases short, with 9 bases between. This CDR3 has 13 residues. Germline CDR1 and CDR2: MNHEY and SMNVEV (reference sequence). The CDR3 loop is CASSLADGYEQYF. CDR3 sequence (DNA): TGTGCCAGCAGTTTAGCCGACGGATACGAGCAGTACTTC.

This clonotype was seen more than once but under ten times. The chain combines TRBV4-1 with TRBJ2-5; 9 nucleotides line up with TRBD1. Trimming removed 2 bases from V and 10 bases from J; junction bases left unmatched: 14. Germline V lookup: CDR1 MGHRA, CDR2 YSYEKL. The CDR3 consists of 16 residues. In DNA form, the CDR3 reads TGCGCCAGCAGCCAAACTTCCGGGACAGGGCCGCGCGGCCAGTACTTC. It yields the protein CASSQTSGTGPRGQYF.

This clonotype was recorded a few times. V gene TRBV5-1 combines with J gene TRBJ2-3; D not resolved. The CDR3 consists of 13 residues. The V end lost 5 bases, the J end lost 0 bases, and 7 bases lay between the germline ends. In germline, CDR1 is SGHRS, CDR2 YFSETQ. The CDR3 DNA reads TGCGCCAGCAGACCCTACAGCACAGATACGCAGTATTTT. Translation gives CASRPYSTDTQYF.